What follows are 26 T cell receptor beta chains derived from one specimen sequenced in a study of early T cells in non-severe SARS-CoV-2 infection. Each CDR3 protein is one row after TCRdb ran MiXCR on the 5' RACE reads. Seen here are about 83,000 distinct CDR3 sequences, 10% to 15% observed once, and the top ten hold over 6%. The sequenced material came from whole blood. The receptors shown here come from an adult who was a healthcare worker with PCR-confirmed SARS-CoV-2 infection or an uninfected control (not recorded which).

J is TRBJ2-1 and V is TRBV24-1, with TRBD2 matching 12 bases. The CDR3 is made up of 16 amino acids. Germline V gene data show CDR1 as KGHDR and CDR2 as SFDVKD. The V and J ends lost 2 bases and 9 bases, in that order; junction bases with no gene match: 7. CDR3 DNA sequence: TGTGCCACCAGTGATTCTAGGACTAGCGGGATAGGTGAGCAGTTCTTC. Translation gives CATSDSRTSGIGEQFF.

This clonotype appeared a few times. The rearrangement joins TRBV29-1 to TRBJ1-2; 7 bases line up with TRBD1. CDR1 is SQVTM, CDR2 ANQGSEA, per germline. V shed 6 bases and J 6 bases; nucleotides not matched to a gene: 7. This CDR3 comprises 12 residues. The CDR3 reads CSVERQGDGYTF. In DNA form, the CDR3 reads TGCAGCGTCGAAAGACAGGGAGATGGCTACACCTTC.

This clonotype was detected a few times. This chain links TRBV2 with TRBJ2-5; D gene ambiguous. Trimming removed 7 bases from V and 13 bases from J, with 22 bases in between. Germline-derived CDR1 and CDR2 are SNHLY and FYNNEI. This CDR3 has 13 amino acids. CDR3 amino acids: CASILGIFSPTYF. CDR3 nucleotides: TGTGCCAGCATCCTAGGGATCTTTTCACCGACGTACTTC.

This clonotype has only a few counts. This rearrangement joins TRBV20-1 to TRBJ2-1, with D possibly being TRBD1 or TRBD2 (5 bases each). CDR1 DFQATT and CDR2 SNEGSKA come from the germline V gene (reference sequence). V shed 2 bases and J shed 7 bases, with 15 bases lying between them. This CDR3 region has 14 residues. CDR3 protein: CSARRGGTGNEQFF. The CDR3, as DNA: TGCAGTGCTAGAAGGGGTGGGACGGGTAATGAGCAGTTCTTC.

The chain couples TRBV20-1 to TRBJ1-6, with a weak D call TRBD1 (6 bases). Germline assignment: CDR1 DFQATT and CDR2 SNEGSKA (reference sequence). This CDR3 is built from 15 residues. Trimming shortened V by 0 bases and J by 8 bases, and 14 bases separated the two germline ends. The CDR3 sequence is CSARDSLQGYSPLHF. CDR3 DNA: TGCAGTGCTAGAGATTCTTTACAGGGTTATTCACCCCTCCACTTT.

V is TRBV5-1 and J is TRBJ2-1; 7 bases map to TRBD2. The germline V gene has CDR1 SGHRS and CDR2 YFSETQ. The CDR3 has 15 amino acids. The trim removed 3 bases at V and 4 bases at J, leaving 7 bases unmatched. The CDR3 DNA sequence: TGCGCCAGCAGCTCCGGGGGACTACTTTACAATGAGCAGTTCTTC. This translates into CASSSGGLLYNEQFF.

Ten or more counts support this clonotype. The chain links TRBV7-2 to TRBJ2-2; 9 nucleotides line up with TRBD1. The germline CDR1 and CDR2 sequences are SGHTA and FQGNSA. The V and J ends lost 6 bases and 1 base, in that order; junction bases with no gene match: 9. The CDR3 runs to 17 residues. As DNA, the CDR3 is TGTGCCAGCAGACAGACCGGGACAGGGAGGAACACCGGGGAGCTGTTTTTT. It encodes CASRQTGTGRNTGELFF.

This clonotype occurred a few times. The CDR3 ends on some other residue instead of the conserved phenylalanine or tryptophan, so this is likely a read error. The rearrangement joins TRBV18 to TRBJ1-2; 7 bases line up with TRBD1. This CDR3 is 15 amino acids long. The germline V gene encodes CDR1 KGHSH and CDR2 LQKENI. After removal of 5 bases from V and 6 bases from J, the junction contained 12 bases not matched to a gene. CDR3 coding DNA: TGTGCCAGCTCATTGTCGGACAGGTCGGGGGATGGCTACACCTTA. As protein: CASSLSDRSGDGYTL.

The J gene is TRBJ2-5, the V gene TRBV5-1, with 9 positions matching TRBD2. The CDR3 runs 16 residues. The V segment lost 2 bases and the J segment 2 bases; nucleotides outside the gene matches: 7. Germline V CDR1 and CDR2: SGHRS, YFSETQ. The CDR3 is CASSFYSGSAQETQYF. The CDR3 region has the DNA TGCGCCAGCAGCTTTTATAGCGGGAGTGCTCAAGAGACCCAGTACTTC. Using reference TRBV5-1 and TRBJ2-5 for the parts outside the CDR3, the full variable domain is KAGVTQTPRYLIKTRGQQVTLSCSPISGHRSVSWYQQTPGQGLQFLFEYFSETQRNKGNFPGRFSGRQFSNSRSEMNVSTLELGDSALYLCASSFYSGSAQETQYFGPGTRLLVL.

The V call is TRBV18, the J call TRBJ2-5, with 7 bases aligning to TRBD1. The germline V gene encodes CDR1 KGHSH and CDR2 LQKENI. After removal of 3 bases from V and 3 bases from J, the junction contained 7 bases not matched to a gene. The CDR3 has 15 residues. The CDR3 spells CASSPTTGSKETQYF. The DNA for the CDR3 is TGTGCCAGCTCACCGACGACAGGGAGCAAAGAGACCCAGTACTTC.

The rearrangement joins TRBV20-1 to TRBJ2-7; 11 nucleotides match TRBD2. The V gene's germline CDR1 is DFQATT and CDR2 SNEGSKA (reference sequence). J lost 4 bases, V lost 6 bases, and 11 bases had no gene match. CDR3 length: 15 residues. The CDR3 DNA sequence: TGCAGTGCCACGATCACTAGCGGGAGACATTACGAGCAGTACTTC. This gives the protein CSATITSGRHYEQYF.

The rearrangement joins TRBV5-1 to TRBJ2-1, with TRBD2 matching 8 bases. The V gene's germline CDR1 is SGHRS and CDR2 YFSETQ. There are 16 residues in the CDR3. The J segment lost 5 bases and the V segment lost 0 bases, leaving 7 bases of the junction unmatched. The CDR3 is CASSLGSSGVHNEQFF. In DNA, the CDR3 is TGCGCCAGCAGCTTGGGCAGTAGCGGGGTCCACAATGAGCAGTTCTTC.

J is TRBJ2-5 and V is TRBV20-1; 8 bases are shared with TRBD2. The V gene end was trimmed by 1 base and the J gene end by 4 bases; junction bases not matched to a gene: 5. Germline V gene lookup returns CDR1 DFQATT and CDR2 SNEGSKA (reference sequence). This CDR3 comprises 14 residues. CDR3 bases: TGCAGTGCTAGAGTAGCGGGAAGAATAGAGACCCAGTACTTC. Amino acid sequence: CSARVAGRIETQYF.

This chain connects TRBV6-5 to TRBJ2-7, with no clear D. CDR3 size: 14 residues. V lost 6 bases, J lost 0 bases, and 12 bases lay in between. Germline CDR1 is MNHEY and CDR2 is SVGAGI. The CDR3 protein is CASSPTFPSYEQYF. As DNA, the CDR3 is TGTGCCAGCAGCCCCACCTTTCCCTCCTACGAGCAGTACTTC.

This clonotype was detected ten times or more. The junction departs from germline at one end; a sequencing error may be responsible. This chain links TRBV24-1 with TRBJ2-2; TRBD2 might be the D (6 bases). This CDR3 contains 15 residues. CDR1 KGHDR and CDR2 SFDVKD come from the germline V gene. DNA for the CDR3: TGTGCCACCCAGTCTAACCGCGGGAACGCCGGGGAGCTGTTTTTT. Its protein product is CATQSNRGNAGELFF.

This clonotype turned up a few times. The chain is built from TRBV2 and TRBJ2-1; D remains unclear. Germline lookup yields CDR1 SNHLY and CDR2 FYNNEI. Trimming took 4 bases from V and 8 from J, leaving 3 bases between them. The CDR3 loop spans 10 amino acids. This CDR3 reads CASSVYEQFF. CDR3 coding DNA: TGTGCCAGCAGTGTGTATGAGCAGTTCTTC.

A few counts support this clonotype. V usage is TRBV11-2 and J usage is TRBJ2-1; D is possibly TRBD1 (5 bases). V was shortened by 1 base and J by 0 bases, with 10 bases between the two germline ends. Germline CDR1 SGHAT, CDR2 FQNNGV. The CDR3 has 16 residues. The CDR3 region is CASSLGGISSYNEQFF. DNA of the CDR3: TGTGCCAGCAGCTTAGGGGGCATCAGCTCCTACAATGAGCAGTTCTTC.

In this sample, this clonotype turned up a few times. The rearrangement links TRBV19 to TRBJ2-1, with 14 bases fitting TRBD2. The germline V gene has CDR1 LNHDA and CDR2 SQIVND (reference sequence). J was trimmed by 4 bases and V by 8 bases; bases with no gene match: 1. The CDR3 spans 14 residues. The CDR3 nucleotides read TGTGCCAGTGGGACTAGCGGGGGATACAATGAGCAGTTCTTC. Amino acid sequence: CASGTSGGYNEQFF.

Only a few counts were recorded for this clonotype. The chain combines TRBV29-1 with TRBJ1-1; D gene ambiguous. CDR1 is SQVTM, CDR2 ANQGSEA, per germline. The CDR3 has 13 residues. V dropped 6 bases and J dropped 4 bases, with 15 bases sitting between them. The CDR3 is CSVDPDRATEAFF. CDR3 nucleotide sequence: TGCAGCGTCGACCCCGACCGAGCCACTGAAGCTTTCTTT.

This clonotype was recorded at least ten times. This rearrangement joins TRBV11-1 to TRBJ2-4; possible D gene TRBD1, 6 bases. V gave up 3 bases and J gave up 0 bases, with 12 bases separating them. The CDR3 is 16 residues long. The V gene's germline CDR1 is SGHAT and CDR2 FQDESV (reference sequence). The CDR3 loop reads CASSFGQYLAKNIQYF. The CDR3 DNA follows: TGTGCCAGCAGCTTTGGACAGTACTTAGCCAAAAACATTCAGTACTTC.

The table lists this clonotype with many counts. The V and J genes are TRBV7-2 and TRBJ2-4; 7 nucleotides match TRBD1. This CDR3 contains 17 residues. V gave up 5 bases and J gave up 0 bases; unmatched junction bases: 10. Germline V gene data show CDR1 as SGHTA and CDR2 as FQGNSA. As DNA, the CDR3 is TGTGCCAGCAGCAACCGGGACAGTCTATTAGCCAAAAACATTCAGTACTTC. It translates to CASSNRDSLLAKNIQYF.

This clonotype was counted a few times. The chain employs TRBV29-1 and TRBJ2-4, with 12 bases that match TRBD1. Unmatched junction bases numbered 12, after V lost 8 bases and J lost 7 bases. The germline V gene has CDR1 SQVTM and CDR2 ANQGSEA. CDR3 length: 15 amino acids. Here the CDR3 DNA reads TGCAGCACAATAGGGACAGGGGGCGAGGAGAACATTCAGTACTTC. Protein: CSTIGTGGEENIQYF.

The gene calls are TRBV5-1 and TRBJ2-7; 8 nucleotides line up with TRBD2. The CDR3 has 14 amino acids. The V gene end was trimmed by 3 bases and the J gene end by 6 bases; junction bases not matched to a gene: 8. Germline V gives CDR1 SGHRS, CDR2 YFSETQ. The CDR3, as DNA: TGCGCCAGCAGCTGGGGACTAGGGCGTGCCGAGCAGTACTTC. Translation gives CASSWGLGRAEQYF.

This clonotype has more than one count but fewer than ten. The CDR3 DNA reads as TGCAGCGTTGAAGATCTCTGGACTGGGGCCTCCTACAATGAGCAGTTCTTC. Translating it yields CSVEDLWTGASYNEQFF. This sequence joins TRBV29-1 and TRBJ2-1, with D tentatively TRBD1 or TRBD2 (5 bases each). The CDR3 loop spans 17 amino acids. Trimming removed 0 bases at V and 0 bases at J, with 15 bases between. Germline V lookup: CDR1 SQVTM, CDR2 ANQGSEA.

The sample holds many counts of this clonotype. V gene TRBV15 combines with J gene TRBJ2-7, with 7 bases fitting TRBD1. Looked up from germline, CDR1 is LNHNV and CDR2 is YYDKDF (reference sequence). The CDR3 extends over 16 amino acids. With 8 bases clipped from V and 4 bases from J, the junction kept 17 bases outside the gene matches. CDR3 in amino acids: CATAPGQSSRDYEQYF. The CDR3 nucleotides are TGTGCCACCGCCCCGGGACAGTCCTCCCGCGATTACGAGCAGTACTTC.

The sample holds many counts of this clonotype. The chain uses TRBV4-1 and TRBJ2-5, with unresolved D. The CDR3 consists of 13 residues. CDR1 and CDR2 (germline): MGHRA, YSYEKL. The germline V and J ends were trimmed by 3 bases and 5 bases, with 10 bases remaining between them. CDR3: CASSQLLPETQYF. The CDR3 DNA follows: TGCGCCAGCAGCCAGTTACTCCCGGAGACCCAGTACTTC.